The TCR beta chain under discussion was sequenced for a study of blood T cell repertoires in COVID-19. Measured with immunoSEQ multiplex PCR; TCRdb has only the in-frame clones, and not every one. The sample has about 180,000 clones, roughly nine tenths seen once. The CDR3 totals 14 residues. Germline-derived CDR1 and CDR2 are SGHTA and FQGTGA. Trimming removed 5 bases at V and 1 base at J, with 11 bases between. This TCR was recovered from a woman aged 40 to 55 with acute COVID-19. This chain joins TRBV7-3 and TRBJ1-1; no clear D gene. Material: PBMCs or T cells enriched from blood (not recorded which). CDR3 protein: CASSALRGNTEAFF. CDR3 DNA: TGTGCCAGCAGCGCGCTTAGAGGGAACACTGAAGCTTTCTTT. Supplemented by reference TRBV7-3 and TRBJ1-1, the full variable domain reads GAGVSQTPSNKVTEKGKYVELRCDPISGHTALYWYRQSLGQGPEFLIYFQGTGAADDSGLPNDRFFAVRPEGSVSTLKIQRTERGDSAVYLCASSALRGNTEAFFGQGTRLTVV.